This T cell receptor (beta chain) appears in the sequencing data of a study of cytomegalovirus exposure and HLA in healthy donors. Broader study findings: TCR beta sequences numbering around 15,000 were associated with HLA alleles at 0.05 false discovery rate in a later analysis. Most of the CMV-associated TCR beta chains (in a later analysis) appeared to be HLA-restricted. Analysis was performed later, and it showed HLA-associated TCR beta chains to be more clonally expanded than equally common others.

Regarding this clone: As yet, its antigen is unknown.

60 Vbeta and 13 Jbeta primers were used in PCR. Produced via immunoSEQ multiplex PCR; TCRdb's table is partial and in-frame only. This repertoire includes some 180,000 clones. Unmatched junction bases numbered 4, after V lost 3 bases and J lost 2 bases. CDR3 length equals 14 residues. Germline V gene lookup returns CDR1 PRHDT and CDR2 FYEKMQ (reference sequence). Sequencing was done on a sample of PBMCs. The chain recombines TRBV13 with TRBJ2-7; 7 bases line up with TRBD2. This clonotype was obtained from a man in his thirties or forties in good health and CMV-seronegative. CDR3 in amino acids: CASSFRGGTYEQYF. CDR3 sequence (DNA): TGTGCCAGCAGCTTTAGGGGAGGGACCTACGAGCAGTACTTC.